Following are 21 T cell receptor beta chains from one sample sequenced in a study of spatial heterogeneity in lung cancer. No antigen has been identified for these receptors. TCRdb independently ran MiXCR on the 5' RACE reads; one entry per CDR3 protein. The sample consists of roughly 4,500 distinct CDR3 sequences, 7.5% to 10% of them appearing once. General observations from the study: The study found that expanded intratumoral alpha and beta TCR counts tracked tumor mutation counts.

Time point in this sample: sample taken at primary tumor resection. This material consisted of lung tumor tissue, taken at surgery. These receptors were obtained from a male donor with early-stage non-small cell lung cancer.

In this sample, this clonotype is medium-sized. The chain employs TRBV29-1 and TRBJ2-5; TRBD1 is a possible D gene (6 bases). The CDR3 has 14 residues. The V gene's germline CDR1 is SQVTM and CDR2 ANQGSEA. Trimming stripped 2 bases from V and 1 base from J, with 11 bases between. The CDR3 spells CSVELVDSQETQYF. The CDR3 DNA reads TGCAGCGTTGAACTGGTGGACAGCCAAGAGACCCAGTACTTC.

Relative to its sample, this clonotype is medium-sized. The chain couples TRBV4-1 to TRBJ2-7; D is uncertain. This CDR3 is built from 12 residues. V lost 0 bases and J 3 bases, leaving 3 bases between the germline ends. In germline, CDR1 is MGHRA, CDR2 YSYEKL. In DNA form, the CDR3 reads TGCGCCAGCAGCCAAGACCGCTACGAGCAGTACTTC. It codes for CASSQDRYEQYF.

This clonotype showed up many times. The V gene is TRBV5-1, the J gene TRBJ2-5; a possible D gene is TRBD1 (5 bases). Germline loops: CDR1 SGHRS, CDR2 YFSETQ. This CDR3 has 13 residues. V was trimmed by 4 bases and J by 10 bases, leaving 17 bases between them. The CDR3 reads CASSRERRAIQYF. DNA for the CDR3: TGCGCCAGCAGCCGCGAACGCAGGGCGATCCAGTACTTC.

This clonotype was seen repeatedly, ten times or more. The gene calls are TRBV27 and TRBJ1-5, with 8 nucleotides matching TRBD1. Germline V gene sequence: CDR1 MNHEY, CDR2 SMNVEV (reference sequence). This CDR3 is 17 amino acids long. Trimming removed 5 bases from V and 4 bases from J; junction bases left unmatched: 13. The CDR3 here is CASSPRTGIDLNQPQHF. The CDR3 DNA reads TGTGCCAGCAGTCCCCGGACAGGGATAGACCTGAATCAGCCCCAGCATTTT.

This rearrangement joins TRBV7-2 to TRBJ2-1; D possibly corresponds to TRBD1 (6 bases). Trimming stripped 2 bases from V and 6 bases from J, with 11 bases between. The CDR3 consists of 14 residues. Germline V gives CDR1 SGHTA, CDR2 FQGNSA. In nucleotides, the CDR3 is TGTGCCAGCAGCTTAATTTCAGGGGTCAATGAGCAGTTCTTC. It translates to CASSLISGVNEQFF.

This clonotype was seen at least ten times. J is TRBJ2-5 and V is TRBV28; 11 nucleotides match TRBD2. CDR1 is MDHEN, CDR2 SYDVKM, per germline. The CDR3 extends over 15 amino acids. Unmatched junction bases numbered 9, after V lost 5 bases and J lost 7 bases. The CDR3 loop reads CASSPISGRAGTQYF. In DNA form, the CDR3 reads TGTGCCAGCAGTCCGATTAGCGGGAGGGCCGGGACCCAGTACTTC. The full variable domain, rest sourced from reference TRBV28 and TRBJ2-5, is DVKVTQSSRYLVKRTGEKVFLECVQDMDHENMFWYRQDPGLGLRLIYFSYDVKMKEKGDIPEGYSVSREKKERFSLILESASTNQTSMYLCASSPISGRAGTQYFGPGTRLLVL.

By share of the sample, this clonotype is medium-sized. The chain is built from TRBV11-2 and TRBJ2-6; perhaps TRBD2 as D (6 bases). Trimming removed 7 bases at V and 4 bases at J, with 23 bases between. This CDR3 spans 18 amino acids. Germline V gene data show CDR1 as SGHAT and CDR2 as FQNNGV. This CDR3 is CASITLGGPFRGANVLTF. The CDR3 DNA reads TGTGCCAGCATCACTTTGGGGGGACCCTTCAGGGGGGCCAACGTCCTGACTTTC.

Judged by abundance, this clonotype is medium-sized (0.01 to 0.1%). The chain uses TRBV3-1 and TRBJ2-2; D call uncertain. Germline V CDR1 and CDR2: LGHDT, YNNKEL (reference sequence). Trimming left V 3 bases short and J 3 bases short, with 8 bases between. This CDR3 is built from 14 residues. The CDR3 nucleotides are TGTGCCAGCAGCCAGGGGTCCTACACCGGGGAGCTGTTTTTT. This gives the protein CASSQGSYTGELFF. Combining the CDR3 with reference TRBV3-1 and TRBJ2-2 gives the whole variable domain DTAVSQTPKYLVTQMGNDKSIKCEQNLGHDTMYWYKQDSKKFLKIMFSYNNKELIINETVPNRFSPKSPDKAHLNLHINSLELGDSAVYFCASSQGSYTGELFFGEGSRLTVL.

The chain couples TRBV20-1 to TRBJ2-5; possible D gene TRBD1, 5 bases. The CDR3 loop spans 13 amino acids. The ends were cut back, 3 bases at V and 4 bases at J, with 12 bases in the middle. The germline V gene has CDR1 DFQATT and CDR2 SNEGSKA (reference sequence). The CDR3 loop is CSARGQKGETQYF. The CDR3, as DNA: TGCAGTGCTAGGGGGCAAAAGGGAGAGACCCAGTACTTC.

V and J are TRBV7-9 and TRBJ2-7; D is unresolved. V was shortened by 1 base and J by 0 bases, with 10 bases between the two germline ends. The germline CDR1 and CDR2 sequences are SEHNR and FQNEAQ (reference sequence). This CDR3 is built from 15 residues. The chain's CDR3 is CASSLVVSGSYEQYF. As DNA, the CDR3 is TGTGCCAGCAGCTTAGTAGTCAGTGGCTCCTACGAGCAGTACTTC.

The chain is built from TRBV9 and TRBJ1-6, with D uncertain. CDR1 is SGDLS and CDR2 is YYNGEE in the germline V gene. The CDR3 totals 13 residues. Between the trimmed V and J ends, which lost 3 bases and 7 bases, there was a span of 8 bases. DNA of the CDR3: TGTGCCAGCAGCGGAGGGCCCAATTCACCCCTCCACTTT. It codes for CASSGGPNSPLHF.

This clonotype is categorized as medium-sized. J is TRBJ2-1 and V is TRBV6-1; D gene ambiguous. Per germline, CDR1 MNHNS and CDR2 SASEGT. The CDR3 has 13 amino acids. V was pared by 2 bases and J by 9 bases, with 11 bases between. CDR3 loop: CASSENFQGEQFF. CDR3 nucleotide sequence: TGTGCCAGCAGTGAAAATTTCCAAGGTGAGCAGTTCTTC.

This clonotype is categorized as medium-sized. This chain links TRBV29-1 with TRBJ2-4, with TRBD2 identical over 14 bases. The germline V gene encodes CDR1 SQVTM and CDR2 ANQGSEA. V lost 4 bases to trimming and J lost 7 bases; unmatched junction nucleotides: 0. There are 13 residues in the CDR3. This CDR3 is CSVGTSGRNIQYF. The CDR3 nucleotides read TGCAGCGTTGGGACTAGCGGGAGGAACATTCAGTACTTC.

This clonotype is medium-sized (0.01 to 0.1%) in the sample. The V call is TRBV20-1, the J call TRBJ1-5; 8 nucleotides match TRBD1. After removal of 3 bases from V and 7 bases from J, the junction contained 11 bases not matched to a gene. This CDR3 is 15 amino acids long. Germline V gene data show CDR1 as DFQATT and CDR2 as SNEGSKA (reference sequence). CDR3 coding DNA: TGCAGTGCTAGGGAGTCTGGACAGGGAGGACAGCCCCAGCATTTT. Translation: CSARESGQGGQPQHF.

This clonotype is medium-sized by share. The CDR3 here is CASSSQEVVRTGELFF. CDR3 DNA: TGTGCCAGTAGTAGCCAAGAGGTCGTGAGGACCGGGGAGCTGTTTTTT. V gene TRBV19 combines with J gene TRBJ2-2; no definite D call. The CDR3 loop spans 16 amino acids. The germline V and J ends were trimmed by 4 bases and 5 bases, with 17 bases remaining between them. Germline V CDR1 and CDR2: LNHDA, SQIVND (reference sequence).

Relative to its sample, this clonotype is medium-sized. This CDR3 reads CASSVQGDSGNTIYF. Written as DNA, the CDR3 is TGTGCCAGCAGTGTACAGGGAGACTCTGGAAACACCATATATTTT. The V gene is TRBV6-6, the J gene TRBJ1-3, with a weak D call TRBD1 (6 bases). V lost 5 bases and J lost 0, with 11 bases in between. Germline CDR1 is MNHNY and CDR2 is SVGAGI (reference sequence). The CDR3 has 15 amino acids.

This clonotype qualifies as large. This rearrangement joins TRBV6-2 or TRBV6-3 to TRBJ2-7; TRBD2 might be the D (5 bases). Trimming took off 4 bases at V and 3 bases at J, with 10 bases between the two ends. The germline CDR1 and CDR2 sequences are MNHEY and SVGEGT. This CDR3 spans 13 amino acids. The CDR3 spells CASSWTYRYEQYF. In nucleotides, the CDR3 is TGTGCCAGCAGTTGGACTTACCGCTACGAGCAGTACTTC.

The V and J genes are TRBV7-2 and TRBJ1-6; 9 positions agree with TRBD1. CDR1 SGHTA and CDR2 FQGNSA come from the germline V gene. The V segment lost 5 bases and the J segment 12 bases; nucleotides outside the gene matches: 11. The CDR3 loop spans 15 amino acids. Here the CDR3 reads CASSLRDRAAQPLHF. The DNA of the CDR3 is TGTGCCAGCAGCCTCCGGGACAGGGCCGCTCAACCCCTCCACTTT.

This clonotype qualifies as medium-sized. This chain links TRBV30 with TRBJ1-1, with TRBD1 as a possible D gene (5 bases). Trimming shortened V by 4 bases and J by 7 bases, and 10 bases separated the two germline ends. CDR3 size: 11 residues. The germline CDR1 and CDR2 sequences are GTSNPN and SVGIG (reference sequence). Written as DNA, the CDR3 is TGTGCCTGGAATCGCGGGGGTGAAGCTTTCTTT. Amino acid sequence: CAWNRGGEAFF. The full variable domain, with the rest looked up from reference TRBV30 and TRBJ1-1, is SQTIHQWPATLVQPVGSPLSLECTVEGTSNPNLYWYRQAAGRGLQLLFYSVGIGQISSEVPQNLSASRPQDRQFILSSKKLLLSDSGFYLCAWNRGGEAFFGQGTRLTVV.

Within the sample, this clonotype is medium-sized. The CDR3 DNA sequence: TGTGCCACCTTTCCCCCCCTTCCGGCTGAAGCTTTCTTT. Amino acid sequence: CATFPPLPAEAFF. This chain connects TRBV28 to TRBJ1-1; no firm D call. CDR3 length equals 13 residues. CDR1 MDHEN and CDR2 SYDVKM come from the germline V gene. V was trimmed by 10 bases and J by 6 bases, leaving 18 bases between them.

This clonotype ranks as medium-sized. V is TRBV7-9 and J is TRBJ2-2; D not certain. CDR3 length: 16 residues. Germline CDR1 and CDR2: SEHNR and FQNEAQ (reference sequence). The V and J ends lost 6 bases and 0 bases respectively, with 14 bases between them. The CDR3 is CASSYRSIANTGELFF. The CDR3 DNA reads as TGTGCCAGCAGTTATAGAAGCATAGCGAACACCGGGGAGCTGTTTTTT.